The source of this TCR beta chain is a study of cytomegalovirus exposure and HLA in healthy donors. Study-level findings and limits: Judged likely to be a sequencing artifact was a cluster of highly shared sequence variants. Accurate HLA-A and HLA-B prediction from TCR beta sequences was reported for most subjects. For most TCR beta V segments, an earlier analysis put the productive rate at about 90% or about 30% of the time.

This clone was seen more than once but under ten times. What it binds is not known. Germline lookup yields CDR1 SGHNT and CDR2 YYREEE (reference sequence). The germline V and J ends were trimmed by 7 bases and 1 base, with 14 bases remaining between them. There are 14 residues in the CDR3. All the people who gave samples were healthy bone marrow donors. Amplification used 60 Vbeta primers and 13 Jbeta primers. The protocol was immunoSEQ multiplex PCR, while the TCRdb copy is restricted to in-frame clones and leaves out a portion. The data hold about 140,000 clones, with roughly 81% observed a single time.

The sequence came from a female donor in good health and CMV-seronegative. The sample was PBMCs. The chain joins TRBV5-4 to TRBJ1-1; D possibly corresponds to TRBD1 (5 bases). CDR3 DNA sequence: TGTGCCAGCGCTTCGGGGGGAGCGAACACTGAAGCTTTCTTT. It translates to CASASGGANTEAFF.